This T cell receptor (beta chain) stems from a study of T-cell memory formation after mild COVID-19. Findings and caveats of the study: Clones that contracted from day 15 to 85 had balanced CD4/CD8; later expanders were CD4+ biased.

5'RACE primed from the constant segment yielded TCR alpha and TCR beta cDNA libraries bearing sample barcodes and UMIs. TCRdb analysed the 5' RACE reads with MiXCR anew, one entry per CDR3 protein. This table holds 580,000 or so distinct CDR3 sequences, approximately 15% found once. Of note for this clonotype: Its target is not known.

V gave up 5 bases and J gave up 7 bases; unmatched junction bases: 12. CDR1 is SEHNR, CDR2 FQNEAQ, per germline (reference sequence). CDR3 length equals 16 residues. This chain uses TRBV7-9 with TRBJ2-7; 12 bases agree with TRBD1. Sequences were obtained from PBMCs or a T cell subset sorted from them (not recorded which). This receptor was identified in an adult woman who had mild COVID-19 (a few samples of this study predate the infection). Cell type and time point are not known. The CDR3 region has the DNA TGTGCCAGCAGCCATTCGGGACAGGGGGCGCGTAATGAGCAGTACTTC. Its translation is CASSHSGQGARNEQYF.